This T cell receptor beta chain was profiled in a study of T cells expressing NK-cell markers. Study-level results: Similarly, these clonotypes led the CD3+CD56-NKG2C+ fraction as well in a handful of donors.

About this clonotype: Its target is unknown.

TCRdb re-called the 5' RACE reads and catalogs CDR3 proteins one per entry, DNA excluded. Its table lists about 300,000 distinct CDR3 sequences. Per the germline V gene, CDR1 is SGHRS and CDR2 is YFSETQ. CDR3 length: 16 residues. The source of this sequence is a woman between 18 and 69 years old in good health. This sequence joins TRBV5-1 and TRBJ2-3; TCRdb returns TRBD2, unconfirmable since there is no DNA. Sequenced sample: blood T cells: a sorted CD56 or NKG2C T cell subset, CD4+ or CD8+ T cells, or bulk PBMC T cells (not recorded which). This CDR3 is CASSSGTSGRTDTQYF.